These T cell receptor beta chains were read from a single sample in a study of shared clonotypes between healthy human individuals. Produced via immunoSEQ multiplex PCR; TCRdb's table is partial and in-frame only. Of some 2 million clones listed, less than 95% were seen once; the top ten hold around 1.1%. Sequenced: naive CD8+ T cells sorted from blood. These receptors were collected from a man between 18 and 29 years old in good health. The CDR3 runs from the conserved cysteine through the conserved F or W. A D gene is named only where the DNA matches it firmly. Size is omitted from some rows. Given values are once, few, many or a class for expanded clones.

clone size | J gene | D gene | V gene | CDR3 DNA | CDR3 protein
- | TRBJ2-7 | - | TRBV19 | TGTGCCAGTAGTATCGCAGGGGCCGTCTACGAGCAGTACTTC | CASSIAGAVYEQYF
- | TRBJ2-3 | - | TRBV11-2 | TGTGCCAGCAGGACAACCGGGACGTATACGCAGTATTTT | CASRTTGTYTQYF
- | TRBJ2-7 | TRBD1 | TRBV4-3 | TGCGCCAGCAGCCCCGGGACAGACTACGAGCAGTACTTC | CASSPGTDYEQYF
- | TRBJ2-2 | - | TRBV9 | TGTGCCAGTCACCCATCGGGACCGTGGACCGGGGAGCTGTTTTTT | CASHPSGPWTGELFF
- | TRBJ2-1 | - | TRBV6-5 | TGTGCCAGCAGTTACTCGCAGGGCTCCTACAATGAGCAGTTCTTC | CASSYSQGSYNEQFF
- | TRBJ1-6 | TRBD1 | TRBV9 | TGTGCCAGCAGCGGGACAGGGGTGGGCTCACCCCTCCACTTT | CASSGTGVGSPLHF
- | TRBJ2-3 | - | TRBV4-1 | TGCGCCAGCAGCCTCTCAGAAAACCCGGATACGCAGTATTTT | CASSLSENPDTQYF
- | TRBJ1-4 | - | TRBV28 | TGTGCCAGCAGCCTAAGGTGGACCGCCGGGAAGGAACTGTTTTTT | CASSLRWTAGKELFF
- | TRBJ2-7 | - | TRBV10-3 | TGTGCCATCAGTGAGTCGGGGACCTACGAGCAGTACTTC | CAISESGTYEQYF
once | TRBJ2-1 | TRBD2 | TRBV10-3 | TGTGCCATCACAGCGGGGGTAAATGAGCAGTTCTTC | CAITAGVNEQFF
- | TRBJ1-2 | - | TRBV5-6 | TGTGCCAGCAGCTTGATGGACTCTGTCTATGGCTACACCTTC | CASSLMDSVYGYTF
once | TRBJ2-7 | TRBD2 | TRBV29-1 | TGCAGCGTATCCGGGACTAGCGGATCATCCTACGAGCAGTACTTC | CSVSGTSGSSYEQYF
- | TRBJ2-3 | - | TRBV13 | TGTGCCAGCAGCTCCCGGGACGGATACACAGATACGCAGTATTTT | CASSSRDGYTDTQYF
- | TRBJ2-7 | TRBD1 | TRBV28 | TGTGCCAGCTCGGAAGGGACAGGGATTCGCGAGCAGTACTTC | CASSEGTGIREQYF
- | TRBJ2-3 | TRBD1 | TRBV11-2 | TGTGCCAGCAGCTTAGAATGGGGACAGGGGCATACGCAGTATTTT | CASSLEWGQGHTQYF
- | TRBJ2-6 | - | TRBV13 | TGTGCCAGCAGCTTAGGAGGGGCTATACCCTCTGGGGCCAACGTCCTGACTTTC | CASSLGGAIPSGANVLTF
- | TRBJ2-7 | - | TRBV19 | TGTGCCAGTAGTATTTCTGGCGGGGTGAGCTCCTACGAGCAGTACTTC | CASSISGGVSSYEQYF
- | TRBJ2-7 | - | TRBV7-9 | TGTGCCAGCAGCTTGACGACCTCCTACGAGCAGTACTTC | CASSLTTSYEQYF
- | TRBJ2-7 | - | TRBV7-9 | TGTGCCAGCAGCTTAAACTCCTTCGATAGTGTCCTCTCCTACGAGCAGTATTTC | CASSLNSFDSVLSYEQYF
- | TRBJ1-1 | - | TRBV5-4 | TGTGCCAGCAGCCCCGTCTCACTGGGGGGGAACACTGAAGCTTTCTTT | CASSPVSLGGNTEAFF